The present TCR beta chain was sequenced within a study of cytomegalovirus exposure and HLA in healthy donors. The study, taken as a whole, reports: There were some public TCRs occurring in many donors, but most TCR sequences were rare. V- and J-gene trimming in TCR beta was tied to a missense DCLRE1C variant by an analysis performed later. Accurate prediction of HLA-A and HLA-B alleles (for most subjects) was reportedly achieved from TCR beta sequences. Data from an earlier analysis indicated that most TCR beta V segments were productive either about 90% or about 30% of the time.

With regard to this clone: The target antigen is unknown.

The PCR used 60 Vbeta and 13 Jbeta primers. Here immunoSEQ multiplex PCR was the method, and the copy in TCRdb shows in-frame clones only, minus some. The sample holds 150,000 or so clones, approximately 80% seen once. Germline V CDR1 and CDR2: MDHEN, SYDVKM. The length of the CDR3 is 13 residues. V was shortened by 6 bases and J by 4 bases, with 12 bases between the two germline ends. The rearrangement links TRBV28 to TRBJ1-1; D remains unclear. What was sequenced was PBMCs. The receptor was isolated from a woman younger than 35 in good health and CMV-seropositive. The CDR3 sequence is CASSSEGSTEAFF. CDR3 DNA: TGTGCCAGCAGCTCCGAGGGAAGCACTGAAGCTTTCTTT.